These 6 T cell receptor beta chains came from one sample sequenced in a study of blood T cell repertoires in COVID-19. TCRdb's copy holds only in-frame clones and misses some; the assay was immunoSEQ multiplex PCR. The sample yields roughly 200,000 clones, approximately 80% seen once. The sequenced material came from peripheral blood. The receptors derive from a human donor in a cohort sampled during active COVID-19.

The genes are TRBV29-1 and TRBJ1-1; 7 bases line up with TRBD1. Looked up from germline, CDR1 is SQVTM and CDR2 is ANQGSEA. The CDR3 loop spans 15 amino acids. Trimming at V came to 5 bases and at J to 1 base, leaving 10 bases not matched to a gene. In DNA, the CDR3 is TGCAGCGTTAGGCGGTTTACAGGGGCGAACACTGAAGCTTTCTTT. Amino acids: CSVRRFTGANTEAFF.

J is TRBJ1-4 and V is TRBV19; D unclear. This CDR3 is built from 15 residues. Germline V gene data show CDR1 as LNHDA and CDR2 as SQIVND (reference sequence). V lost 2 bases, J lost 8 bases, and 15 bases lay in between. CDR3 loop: CASSIPRRGSEKLFF. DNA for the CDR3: TGTGCCAGTAGTATACCCCGCCGGGGTAGCGAAAAACTGTTTTTT.

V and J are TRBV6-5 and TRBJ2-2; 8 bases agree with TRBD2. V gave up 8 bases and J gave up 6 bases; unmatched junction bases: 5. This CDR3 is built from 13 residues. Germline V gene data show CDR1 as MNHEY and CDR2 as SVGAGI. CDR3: CASGLGGAGELFF. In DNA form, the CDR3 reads TGTGCCAGCGGACTCGGGGGGGCCGGGGAGCTGTTTTTT.

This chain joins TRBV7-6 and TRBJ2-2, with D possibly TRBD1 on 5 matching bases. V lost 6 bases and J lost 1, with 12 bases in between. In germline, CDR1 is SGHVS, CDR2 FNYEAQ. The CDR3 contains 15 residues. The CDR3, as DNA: TGTGCCAGCAGTTCACTGACAGTGAACACCGGGGAGCTGTTTTTT. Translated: CASSSLTVNTGELFF.

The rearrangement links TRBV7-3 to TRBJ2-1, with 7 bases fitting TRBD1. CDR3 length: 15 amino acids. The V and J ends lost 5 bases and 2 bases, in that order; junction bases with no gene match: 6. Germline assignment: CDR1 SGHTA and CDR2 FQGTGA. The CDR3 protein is CASSPGQRTYNEQFF. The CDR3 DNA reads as TGTGCCAGCAGCCCGGGACAGAGAACCTACAATGAGCAGTTCTTC. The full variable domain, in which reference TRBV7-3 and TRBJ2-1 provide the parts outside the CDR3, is GAGVSQTPSNKVTEKGKYVELRCDPISGHTALYWYRQSLGQGPEFLIYFQGTGAADDSGLPNDRFFAVRPEGSVSTLKIQRTERGDSAVYLCASSPGQRTYNEQFFGPGTRLTVL.

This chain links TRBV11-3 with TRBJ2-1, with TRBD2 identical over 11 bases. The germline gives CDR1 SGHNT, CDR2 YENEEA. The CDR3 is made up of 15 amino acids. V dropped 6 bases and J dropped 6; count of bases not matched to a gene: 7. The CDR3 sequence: CASSQGLADLNEQFF. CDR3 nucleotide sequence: TGTGCCAGCAGTCAGGGACTAGCGGACCTCAATGAGCAGTTCTTC.